Presented here are 13 T cell receptor beta chains from one specimen sequenced in a study of T cell changes during pregnancy in multiple sclerosis. Method: immunoSEQ multiplex PCR; TCRdb's copy keeps in-frame clones and lacks some. The sample contains nearly 110,000 clones, 85% to 95% of which appear only once. The starting material was peripheral blood, obtained after pregnancy. The source is a female donor with multiple sclerosis, enrolled in a pregnancy study.

This chain joins TRBV19 and TRBJ1-4; TRBD1 matches at 7 bases. The length of the CDR3 is 15 residues. CDR1 is LNHDA, CDR2 SQIVND, per germline (reference sequence). Germline trimming cut 2 bases from V and 5 bases from J; bases unmatched to any gene: 5. The CDR3 sequence is CASSIWSQGNEKLFF. In DNA form, the CDR3 reads TGTGCCAGTAGTATATGGTCACAGGGGAATGAAAAACTGTTTTTT.

This sequence joins TRBV19 and TRBJ1-1, with a weak D call TRBD1 (5 bases). CDR1 LNHDA and CDR2 SQIVND come from the germline V gene (reference sequence). This CDR3 contains 16 residues. Between the trimmed V and J ends, which lost 4 bases and 0 bases, there was a span of 15 bases. The CDR3 loop reads CASSSHLGGLNTEAFF. The CDR3 nucleotides read TGTGCCAGTAGTAGCCACCTCGGGGGTTTGAACACTGAAGCTTTCTTT.

The chain has TRBV2 and TRBJ2-7; D remains ambiguous. This CDR3 contains 12 residues. V was shortened by 2 bases and J by 3 bases, with 5 bases between the two germline ends. The germline V gene encodes CDR1 SNHLY and CDR2 FYNNEI. This chain's CDR3 is CASSEMYYEQYF. DNA for the CDR3: TGTGCCAGCAGTGAAATGTACTACGAGCAGTACTTC.

CDR3 loop: CASSPGGRSSYNEQFF. CDR3 in DNA: TGTGCCAGCAGCCCAGGGGGCCGAAGCTCCTACAATGAGCAGTTCTTC. V gene TRBV5-4 combines with J gene TRBJ2-1, with TRBD1 matching over 8 bases. The CDR3 is 16 amino acids. Germline V gives CDR1 SGHNT, CDR2 YYREEE (reference sequence). V was clipped by 4 bases and J by 0 bases; unmatched bases: 6. The variable domain in full, completed from reference TRBV5-4 and TRBJ2-1, reads ETGVTQSPTHLIKTRGQQVTLRCSSQSGHNTVSWYQQALGQGPQFIFQYYREEENGRGNFPPRFSGLQFPNYSSELNVNALELDDSALYLCASSPGGRSSYNEQFFGPGTRLTVL.

The rearrangement links TRBV6-6 to TRBJ1-6, with D tentatively TRBD1 (5 bases). The CDR3 is 15 residues long. CDR1 is MNHNY, CDR2 SVGAGI, per germline (reference sequence). Trimming took 0 bases from V and 10 from J, leaving 13 bases between them. The CDR3 sequence: CASSYSLQGESPLHF. Here the CDR3 DNA reads TGTGCCAGCAGTTACTCGCTTCAGGGTGAATCACCCCTCCACTTT.

The chain uses TRBV11-2 and TRBJ1-2, with 7 bases matching TRBD1. The V segment lost 5 bases and the J segment 8 bases; nucleotides outside the gene matches: 8. Per germline, CDR1 SGHAT and CDR2 FQNNGV. The CDR3 length is 13 residues. This CDR3 reads CASSPRQGRGYTF. CDR3 nucleotides: TGTGCCAGCAGCCCAAGACAGGGACGAGGCTACACCTTC.

The CDR3 DNA reads as TGTGCCAGTAGTATATCAGGGGGCAGGAACTATGGCTACACCTTC. It translates to CASSISGGRNYGYTF. The V and J genes are TRBV19 and TRBJ1-2, with TRBD1 matching 8 bases. Germline V gene lookup returns CDR1 LNHDA and CDR2 SQIVND (reference sequence). The CDR3 is 15 amino acids. J was trimmed by 2 bases and V by 2 bases; bases with no gene match: 4.

V is TRBV11-3 and J is TRBJ1-1; unclear D gene. The CDR3 contains 14 residues. Between the trimmed V and J ends, which lost 1 base and 0 bases, there was a span of 6 bases. Germline lookup yields CDR1 SGHNT and CDR2 YENEEA. CDR3 loop: CASSLGRLNTEAFF. In nucleotides, the CDR3 is TGTGCCAGCAGCTTAGGGCGGTTGAACACTGAAGCTTTCTTT. Full variable domain (remainder filled in from reference TRBV11-3 and TRBJ1-1): EAGVVQSPRYKIIEKKQPVAFWCNPISGHNTLYWYLQNLGQGPELLIRYENEEAVDDSQLPKDRFSAERLKGVDSTLKIQPAELGDSAVYLCASSLGRLNTEAFFGQGTRLTVV.

This chain links TRBV29-1 with TRBJ2-5, with D possibly being TRBD1 (6 bases). The CDR3 loop spans 17 amino acids. Germline CDR1 and CDR2: SQVTM and ANQGSEA. Trimming took off 6 bases at V and 5 bases at J, with 28 bases between the two ends. DNA for the CDR3: TGCAGCGTAGACGGGACACGGGTAAGAGGACCTTTGGAGACCCAGTACTTC. This codes for CSVDGTRVRGPLETQYF.

This chain joins TRBV30 and TRBJ1-1; TRBD1 agrees at 8 bases. The CDR3 runs 13 residues. Trimming at V came to 0 bases and at J to 11 bases, leaving 8 bases not matched to a gene. The germline gives CDR1 GTSNPN, CDR2 SVGIG (reference sequence). The CDR3 region has the DNA TGTGCCTGGAGTGTAACCGGGACAGGTTTGGCTTTCTTT. Residues: CAWSVTGTGLAFF.

This chain connects TRBV19 to TRBJ1-1; 9 positions match TRBD1. With 4 bases clipped from V and 5 bases from J, the junction kept 5 bases outside the gene matches. The CDR3 extends over 14 amino acids. Germline V gives CDR1 LNHDA, CDR2 SQIVND (reference sequence). In DNA form, the CDR3 reads TGTGCCAGTAGTACGGGACAGGGAAGGACTGAAGCTTTCTTT. This codes for CASSTGQGRTEAFF. Using reference TRBV19 and TRBJ1-1 for the parts outside the CDR3, the full variable domain is DGGITQSPKYLFRKEGQNVTLSCEQNLNHDAMYWYRQDPGQGLRLIYYSQIVNDFQKGDIAEGYSVSREKKESFPLTVTSAQKNPTAFYLCASSTGQGRTEAFFGQGTRLTVV.

This chain connects TRBV4-1 to TRBJ2-1, with 10 bases fitting TRBD2. This CDR3 contains 18 residues. Germline V gene data show CDR1 as MGHRA and CDR2 as YSYEKL. J gave up 8 bases and V 1 base, and 14 bases lay outside the gene matches. The CDR3 nucleotides are TGCGCCAGCAGCCAAGCTCGGGCCCTTAGCGGGGGGCACGATGAGCAGTTCTTC. Its translation is CASSQARALSGGHDEQFF.

The genes are TRBV5-4 and TRBJ1-2; possibly TRBD1 for D (6 bases). V dropped 2 bases and J dropped 4 bases, with 12 bases sitting between them. The CDR3 runs 14 residues. The V gene's germline CDR1 is SGHNT and CDR2 YYREEE (reference sequence). CDR3 sequence: CASSFRDKGYGYTF. DNA of the CDR3: TGTGCCAGCAGCTTCCGGGACAAGGGCTATGGCTACACCTTC.